The 31 T cell receptor beta chains in this list originate from one sample, sequenced in a study of CD8+ T cells in alopecia areata. The sequencing template was cDNA reverse transcribed from extracted RNA. The data were produced by immunoSEQ multiplex PCR, yet TCRdb's version contains in-frame clones alone and is incomplete. Here the sample spans 200,000 to 250,000 clones, 30% to 40% being singletons. The treatment here: oral pan-JAK inhibitor, 5-10 mg twice daily. The sequencing used CD4+ T cells sorted from blood, collected at week 34, from a patient treated with tofacitinib. Receptor source: a human donor with alopecia areata.

The rearrangement uses TRBV30 and TRBJ2-4; D not certain. The V and J ends lost 1 base and 9 bases respectively, with 4 bases between them. The germline V gene encodes CDR1 GTSNPN and CDR2 SVGIG (reference sequence). The CDR3 loop spans 10 amino acids. CDR3 amino acids: CAWSGGIQYF. For the CDR3, the DNA is TGTGCCTGGAGTGGAGGCATTCAGTACTTC.

This clone was seen only a few times. The genes are TRBV11-2 and TRBJ2-7; the D gene is possibly TRBD2 (5 bases). Germline V gene sequence: CDR1 SGHAT, CDR2 FQNNGV. CDR3 size: 15 residues. The V and J ends lost 5 bases and 3 bases respectively, with 17 bases between them. Here the CDR3 reads CASSTLRRRSYEQYF. In DNA form, the CDR3 reads TGTGCCAGCAGCACATTAAGGAGGAGGAGCTACGAGCAGTACTTC.

The CDR3 protein is CASSQDLTINQPQHF. As DNA, the CDR3 is TGTGCCAGCAGTCAGGACCTAACCATCAATCAGCCCCAGCATTTT. The chain couples TRBV6-6 to TRBJ1-5, with unresolved D. Germline V gives CDR1 MNHNY, CDR2 SVGAGI (reference sequence). The CDR3 is 15 residues long. V lost 5 bases and J lost 3, with 14 bases in between.

The rearrangement uses TRBV2 and TRBJ2-1; D might be TRBD2 (6 bases). Trimming took 4 bases from V and 12 from J, leaving 10 bases between them. The CDR3 spans 11 residues. Germline CDR1 reads SNHLY; CDR2 reads FYNNEI. The CDR3 loop is CASSVLEGQFF. CDR3 nucleotide sequence: TGTGCCAGCAGTGTCCTGGAGGGGCAGTTCTTC.

The chain links TRBV6-5 to TRBJ2-3, with 9 bases lining up with TRBD2. V dropped 4 bases and J dropped 9; count of bases not matched to a gene: 2. The CDR3 has 12 amino acids. CDR1 MNHEY and CDR2 SVGAGI come from the germline V gene. The CDR3 nucleotides read TGTGCCAGCAGTTTACTAGCGGGCACGCAGTATTTT. Translation gives CASSLLAGTQYF.

The rearrangement links TRBV25-1 to TRBJ1-5, with TRBD1 as a possible D gene (6 bases). Germline V gene sequence: CDR1 MGHDK, CDR2 SYGVNS. Trimming left V 4 bases short and J 1 base short, with 14 bases between. The CDR3 covers 16 residues. The DNA of the CDR3 is TGTGCCAGCAGTGGCGCACAGGGCTCGAGCAATCAGCCCCAGCATTTT. The encoded protein is CASSGAQGSSNQPQHF.

This clone was recorded a few times. The CDR3 DNA follows: TGTGCCAGCAGCTTAACTACAGGGGTGACTGAAGCTTTCTTT. Amino acid sequence: CASSLTTGVTEAFF. The rearrangement uses TRBV7-9 and TRBJ1-1, with 7 bases that match TRBD1. This CDR3 is 14 amino acids long. With 2 bases clipped from V and 5 bases from J, the junction kept 5 bases outside the gene matches. The germline V gene encodes CDR1 SEHNR and CDR2 FQNEAQ (reference sequence).

As for this clone: At one end, the junction sequence differs from germline, possibly due to a read error. V usage is TRBV29-1 and J usage is TRBJ1-1; D is unresolved. The length of the CDR3 is 11 residues. In germline, CDR1 is SQVTM, CDR2 ANQGSEA. In DNA form, the CDR3 reads TGCAGCGTTCTAACCGCCACTGAAGCTCTCTTT. Amino acids: CSVLTATEALF.

The table lists this clone with a few counts. The chain uses TRBV29-1 and TRBJ1-2; tentative D call: TRBD1 (5 bases). V was cut by 8 bases and J by 3 bases, with 19 bases left in between. From germline, CDR1 is SQVTM and CDR2 ANQGSEA. The CDR3 has 14 amino acids. The CDR3 nucleotides are TGCAGCATCCGGGCGGACACTGACTACTATGGCTACACCTTC. This sequence encodes CSIRADTDYYGYTF. The entire variable domain, with the rest obtained from reference TRBV29-1 and TRBJ1-2, is as follows: SAVISQKPSRDICQRGTSLTIQCQVDSQVTMMFWYRQQPGQSLTLIATANQGSEATYESGFVIDKFPISRPNLTFSTLTVSNMSPEDSSIYLCSIRADTDYYGYTFGSGTRLTVV.

This sequence joins TRBV4-2 and TRBJ1-6, with D unresolved. With 0 bases removed from V and 7 bases from J, the gap between germline ends came to 10 bases. CDR3 length: 15 residues. The germline V gene has CDR1 LGHNA and CDR2 YNFKEQ. The CDR3 sequence is CASSQDGRPNSPLHF. CDR3 nucleotide sequence: TGTGCCAGCAGCCAAGACGGTAGGCCGAATTCACCCCTCCACTTT.

This clone was seen only a few times. V usage is TRBV5-4 and J usage is TRBJ2-3; D may be TRBD2 (6 bases). Germline CDR1 is SGHNT and CDR2 is YYREEE (reference sequence). V was pared by 4 bases and J by 4 bases, with 13 bases between. This CDR3 has 14 amino acids. The CDR3 region is CASSAGGEADTQYF. Written as DNA, the CDR3 is TGTGCCAGCAGCGCGGGTGGGGAGGCAGATACGCAGTATTTT. The whole variable domain, filled in from reference TRBV5-4 and TRBJ2-3, reads ETGVTQSPTHLIKTRGQQVTLRCSSQSGHNTVSWYQQALGQGPQFIFQYYREEENGRGNFPPRFSGLQFPNYSSELNVNALELDDSALYLCASSAGGEADTQYFGPGTRLTVL.

V is TRBV29-1 and J is TRBJ1-3; D is possibly TRBD1 (6 bases). V was shortened by 4 bases and J by 2 bases, with 12 bases between the two germline ends. Per the germline V gene, CDR1 is SQVTM and CDR2 is ANQGSEA. The CDR3 spans 14 residues. The CDR3: CSVASTGAGNTIYF. CDR3 DNA: TGCAGCGTTGCCTCGACAGGCGCTGGAAACACCATATATTTT. The entire variable domain, with the rest obtained from reference TRBV29-1 and TRBJ1-3, is as follows: SAVISQKPSRDICQRGTSLTIQCQVDSQVTMMFWYRQQPGQSLTLIATANQGSEATYESGFVIDKFPISRPNLTFSTLTVSNMSPEDSSIYLCSVASTGAGNTIYFGEGSWLTVV.

The sample holds one count of this clone. CDR3 sequence reads: CAWSAKRGYTF. The CDR3 DNA is TGTGCCTGGAGTGCGAAGAGGGGCTACACCTTC. The rearrangement uses TRBV30 and TRBJ1-2, with D unresolved. CDR1 GTSNPN and CDR2 SVGIG come from the germline V gene (reference sequence). V dropped 1 base and J dropped 8 bases, with 8 bases sitting between them. The CDR3 contains 11 residues.

This clone showed up just a few times. The rearrangement joins TRBV5-8 to TRBJ2-4; D may match TRBD1 or TRBD2 (5 bases each). This CDR3 contains 15 residues. Germline V gene lookup returns CDR1 SGHTS and CDR2 YDEGEE. The germline V and J ends were trimmed by 4 bases and 6 bases, with 17 bases remaining between them. CDR3 loop: CASSPYTGLGNIQYF. CDR3 in DNA: TGTGCCAGCAGCCCCTACACGGGGCTTGGAAACATTCAGTACTTC.

The chain combines TRBV6-1 with TRBJ2-1; TRBD2 matches at 7 bases. V lost 0 bases, J lost 9 bases, and 8 bases stayed unmatched. Germline CDR1 is MNHNS and CDR2 is SASEGT. The CDR3 consists of 15 residues. The CDR3 spells CASSEAGVPGGEQFF. The CDR3 nucleotides are TGTGCCAGCAGTGAAGCCGGGGTGCCGGGAGGTGAGCAGTTCTTC.

This clone was counted many times. This chain uses TRBV5-6 with TRBJ1-5, with TRBD1 matching over 8 bases. This CDR3 has 15 residues. Germline trimming cut 4 bases from V and 5 bases from J; bases unmatched to any gene: 8. Germline CDR1 and CDR2: SGHDT and YYEEEE. CDR3 DNA sequence: TGTGCCAGCAGCCCCTGGACAGGGCCGGATCAGCCCCAGCATTTT. Translation gives CASSPWTGPDQPQHF.

The CDR3 is CASSAGQVKILGVFF. As DNA, the CDR3 is TGTGCCAGCAGTGCGGGACAGGTGAAGATTTTGGGGGTGTTTTTT. The rearrangement links TRBV2 to TRBJ1-4; TRBD1 matches 8 bases. Germline lookup yields CDR1 SNHLY and CDR2 FYNNEI. The CDR3 extends over 15 amino acids. V dropped 4 bases and J dropped 15; count of bases not matched to a gene: 16.

This clone showed up just a few times. The V gene is TRBV29-1, the J gene TRBJ2-2; no reliable D call. The CDR3 runs to 15 residues. Trimming removed 2 bases at V and 4 bases at J, with 14 bases between. The germline gives CDR1 SQVTM, CDR2 ANQGSEA. The CDR3 DNA is TGCAGCGTTGAATTCGCAGCGCACCGCACCGGGGAGCTGTTTTTT. It encodes CSVEFAAHRTGELFF.

This chain uses TRBV14 with TRBJ1-2; D remains ambiguous. Trimming cost V 1 base and J 5 bases, with 11 bases left between them. CDR3 length: 14 amino acids. Germline lookup yields CDR1 SGHDN and CDR2 FVKESK. The CDR3 loop reads CASSQVNRGYGYTF. Written as DNA, the CDR3 is TGTGCCAGCAGCCAAGTTAACAGAGGTTATGGCTACACCTTC.

This clone has a handful of counts. This chain links TRBV5-1 with TRBJ2-1, with D unclear. V lost 0 bases to trimming and J lost 0 bases, with 10 bases between them. This CDR3 has 16 amino acids. Germline CDR1 is SGHRS and CDR2 is YFSETQ. CDR3 in DNA: TGCGCCAGCAGCTTGGGTGGGTTGGGCTCCTACAATGAGCAGTTCTTC. Translation gives CASSLGGLGSYNEQFF.

The chain links TRBV29-1 to TRBJ1-1, with D perhaps TRBD1 (5 bases). The CDR3 spans 14 residues. Trimming stripped 5 bases from V and 5 bases from J, with 18 bases between. Germline loops: CDR1 SQVTM, CDR2 ANQGSEA. CDR3 amino acids: CSVLSGLADTEAFF. The CDR3 bases are TGCAGCGTTCTTTCAGGGCTAGCGGATACTGAAGCTTTCTTT.

The genes are TRBV6-1 and TRBJ1-1; 7 bases agree with TRBD1. This CDR3 has 13 amino acids. The ends lost 6 bases at V and 6 bases at J; junction bases unmatched: 7. Germline loops: CDR1 MNHNS, CDR2 SASEGT. The CDR3 loop reads CASSHDRAAEAFF. DNA for the CDR3: TGTGCCAGCAGCCATGACAGGGCAGCTGAAGCTTTCTTT.

J is TRBJ1-2 and V is TRBV5-6; D uncertain. Between the trimmed V and J ends, which lost 0 bases and 5 bases, there was a span of 5 bases. This CDR3 has 12 amino acids. The V gene's germline CDR1 is SGHDT and CDR2 YYEEEE. CDR3 DNA sequence: TGTGCCAGCAGCTTGGACAGATATGGCTACACCTTC. Protein product: CASSLDRYGYTF.

This clone was recorded a few times. This sequence joins TRBV19 and TRBJ2-6; D possibly matches TRBD1 or TRBD2 (5 bases each). The V end was cut by 5 bases, the J end by 0 bases, with 11 bases between. The CDR3 covers 16 residues. Germline V lookup: CDR1 LNHDA, CDR2 SQIVND (reference sequence). CDR3: CASSLGPRSGANVLTF. In DNA form, the CDR3 reads TGTGCCAGTAGTCTGGGACCTCGCTCTGGGGCCAACGTCCTGACTTTC.

The rearrangement joins TRBV5-1 to TRBJ1-1; 7 bases match TRBD1. Germline V gene data show CDR1 as SGHRS and CDR2 as YFSETQ. CDR3 length: 17 amino acids. Germline trimming cut 3 bases from V and 1 base from J; bases unmatched to any gene: 12. CDR3 sequence reads: CASSSKPLGTANTEAFF. CDR3 nucleotide sequence: TGCGCCAGCAGCTCCAAACCCCTAGGGACAGCGAACACTGAAGCTTTCTTT.

In regard to this clone: The junction and the germline gene differ at one end; a read error may be behind it. This chain uses TRBV19 with TRBJ2-2; D possibly corresponds to TRBD1 (6 bases). Looked up from germline, CDR1 is LNHDA and CDR2 is SQIVND (reference sequence). The CDR3 sequence is 17 residues long. The CDR3 DNA reads as TGTGCCAGTAGTATAGATCGACAGGTTAGGAACGCCGGGGAGCTGTTTTTT. Translating it yields CASSIDRQVRNAGELFF.

The chain joins TRBV9 to TRBJ2-7; a weak D match, TRBD1 (7 bases). V lost 0 bases, J lost 7 bases, and 14 bases lay in between. The CDR3 has 14 amino acids. The germline V gene has CDR1 SGDLS and CDR2 YYNGEE. Here the CDR3 DNA reads TGTGCCAGCAGCGTAGCTGGAGGGGGCAGGGAGCAGTACTTC. It specifies CASSVAGGGREQYF. Supplemented by reference TRBV9 and TRBJ2-7, the full variable domain reads DSGVTQTPKHLITATGQRVTLRCSPRSGDLSVYWYQQSLDQGLQFLIQYYNGEERAKGNILERFSAQQFPDLHSELNLSSLELGDSALYFCASSVAGGGREQYFGPGTRLTVT.

J is TRBJ1-1 and V is TRBV15; D remains ambiguous. With 1 base removed from V and 8 bases from J, the gap between germline ends came to 5 bases. Germline loops: CDR1 LNHNV, CDR2 YYDKDF (reference sequence). The length of the CDR3 is 11 residues. CDR3 region: CATSRGAEAFF. DNA of the CDR3: TGTGCCACCAGCAGAGGGGCAGAAGCTTTCTTT.

The chain couples TRBV7-2 to TRBJ2-3, with D perhaps assigned TRBD1 or TRBD2 (7 bases each). Deletions cut 4 bases from V and 0 bases from J, with 14 bases between. Germline V gene sequence: CDR1 SGHTA, CDR2 FQGNSA. The CDR3 is 16 residues long. The CDR3 nucleotides are TGTGCCAGCAGCTGGAGACAGGGAGGGAGCACAGATACGCAGTATTTT. This encodes CASSWRQGGSTDTQYF.

This clone appeared a few times. The V call is TRBV6-1, the J call TRBJ2-3; tentatively, D is TRBD1 (5 bases). This CDR3 has 11 amino acids. Germline CDR1 and CDR2: MNHNS and SASEGT. With 7 bases removed from V and 6 bases from J, the gap between germline ends came to 8 bases. Here the CDR3 DNA reads TGTGCCAGCACAGGGTACGATACGCAGTATTTT. This translates into CASTGYDTQYF.

This clone was seen a few times. The gene calls are TRBV7-2 and TRBJ2-1; 12 bases are shared with TRBD2. V was clipped by 5 bases and J by 7 bases; unmatched bases: 12. From germline, CDR1 is SGHTA and CDR2 FQGNSA. CDR3 length: 17 residues. As DNA, the CDR3 is TGTGCCAGCAGCCCTACTAGCGGGAGGCCCGGAGGGAATGAGCAGTTCTTC. This translates into CASSPTSGRPGGNEQFF.